Sequencing of this T cell receptor beta chain was carried out in a study of blood T cell repertoires in COVID-19. Study details: COVID-19 samples from acute and convalescent phases originated in the United States, Italy and Spain. PBMCs, B-cell-depleted T cells, or T cells were the source of the cDNA or gDNA that made up the material.

V was cut by 4 bases and J by 3 bases, with 12 bases left in between. The CDR3 is 14 residues long. Germline V gene lookup returns CDR1 KGHSH and CDR2 LQKENI. Original handling: Amplification from reference gene primers served as the basis for estimated nucleated cell counts. Profiling relied on immunoSEQ multiplex PCR, and the TCRdb table lists in-frame clones only, not all of them. That table is the source of V, J and clone size, and D and trimming were worked out from the DNA. The data contain 200,000 to 300,000 clones, roughly 84% of them singletons. The material sequenced was peripheral blood. The chain uses TRBV18 and TRBJ1-1, with D maybe TRBD1 (6 bases). The receptor's source is a man aged 40-50 years who had recovered from COVID-19. The CDR3 loop is CASSRTGSDTEAFF. The CDR3 DNA reads TGTGCCAGCTCACGAACAGGGTCAGACACTGAAGCTTTCTTT.